Listed below are T cell receptor beta chains from one sample, sequenced in a study of read filtering for tumor transcriptome and immune sequencing. TCRdb independently ran MiXCR on the reads; one entry per CDR3 protein. The sample lists some 140,000 distinct CDR3 sequences; approximately 13% were seen once. The source material was a population of CD138-negative cells sorted from bone marrow. All receptors come from a donor aged 40 or over with multiple myeloma. Each CDR3 is given with its conserved first and last residue.

TRBJ2-2 | TRBV9 | CASSPRDGPNTGELFF
TRBJ2-5 | TRBV12-3/TRBV12-4 | CASSLSAETQYF
TRBJ2-4 | TRBV6-2/TRBV6-3 | CASSWGPGTKNIQYF
TRBJ2-3 | TRBV6-1 | CASRQQGAGTDTQYF
TRBJ2-7 | TRBV6-5 | CASSYDTGGPYEQYF
TRBJ2-7 | TRBV19 | CASSTYGGEQYF
TRBJ2-1 | TRBV7-2 | CASRPAGTRHHEQFF
TRBJ1-1 | TRBV7-9 | CASSSPSPGVVLNTEAFF
TRBJ2-2 | TRBV24-1 | CATSDPGTITTGELFF
TRBJ2-7 | TRBV5-1 | CASSFLLGQLSYEQYF
TRBJ2-7 | TRBV20-1 | CSARDLTSGNSWQYF
TRBJ1-2 | TRBV9 | CASSAEGYGYTF
TRBJ1-1 | TRBV29-1 | CSVESSGTAEAFF
TRBJ1-5 | TRBV6-6 | CASSSGQGFGQPQHF
TRBJ1-6 | TRBV9 | CASSVDEDRGAPLHF
TRBJ1-3 | TRBV10-2 | CASTPTGVVGKAGNTIYF
TRBJ2-3 | TRBV12-3/TRBV12-4 | CASARTDTQYF
TRBJ2-7 | TRBV10-3 | CAISSLSYEQYF
TRBJ2-1 | TRBV7-6 | CASSSSGIRNEQFF
TRBJ1-1 | TRBV4-3 | CASSPAGQRNTEAFF
TRBJ2-1 | TRBV2 | CASSIDKQFF
TRBJ2-7 | TRBV7-6 | CASSPETSGSDYEQYF
TRBJ1-1 | TRBV5-1 | CASSLERDRAAEAFF
TRBJ1-2 | TRBV7-9 | CASSLFQGAQGYTF
TRBJ2-5 | TRBV24-1 | CATSDALGLAGVQETQYF
TRBJ2-3 | TRBV5-1 | CASSPGGTYSTDTQYF
TRBJ2-5 | TRBV7-8 | CASSEGSGRLQETQYF
TRBJ2-1 | TRBV12-5 | CASAAQKQFF
TRBJ1-1 | TRBV6-1 | CASKQGAFMNTEAFF
TRBJ2-1 | TRBV14 | CASSQGPSGPPNKQFF
TRBJ1-1 | TRBV6-6 | CAGRETGEDSPLHF